Each of the 28 T cell receptor beta chains below was sequenced from the same sample in a study of T cells in Graves' hyperthyroidism and ophthalmopathy. TCR beta CDR3 regions were amplified from RNA transcripts. With the HTBI primer set, the TCR CDR3 went through a first round of RT-PCR. One entry per CDR3 protein results from TCRdb running MiXCR on the multiplex PCR reads. This sample has approximately 620,000 distinct CDR3 sequences; over 11% occur once, and the top ten carry about 5.8%. Sequencing used blood. These receptors were collected from a woman in her thirties with Graves' hyperthyroidism that later progressed to Graves' ophthalmopathy.

Of note for this clonotype: A much more abundant neighbour one base away suggests this may be a read error. The gene calls are TRBV11-3 and TRBJ2-1, with a tentative D call TRBD1 (6 bases). Between the trimmed V and J ends, which lost 5 bases and 6 bases, there was a span of 14 bases. From germline, CDR1 is SGHNT and CDR2 YENEEA. This CDR3 comprises 14 residues. CDR3 in amino acids: CASSGTRGINEQFF. The DNA of the CDR3 is TGTGCCAGCAGCGGTACTAGGGGGATCAATGAGCAGTTCTTC.

This clonotype was recorded at least ten times. V is TRBV28 and J is TRBJ1-1, with a possible D match to TRBD1 (6 bases). V was clipped by 2 bases and J by 1 base, with 14 bases between them. CDR1 is MDHEN and CDR2 is SYDVKM in the germline V gene. The CDR3 consists of 16 residues. The CDR3 nucleotides read TGTGCCAGCAGTTTAGGGGTAGACAGGCCGAACACTGAAGCTTTCTTT. It specifies CASSLGVDRPNTEAFF.

This clonotype was recorded a few times. This sequence joins TRBV7-9 and TRBJ2-7; maybe TRBD2 (6 bases). The CDR3 sequence is 16 residues long. The germline V gene has CDR1 SEHNR and CDR2 FQNEAQ (reference sequence). V gave up 2 bases and J gave up 3 bases, with 17 bases separating them. CDR3 bases: TGTGCCAGCAGCTTATTGGGAGACCTAGCGAGCTACGAGCAGTACTTC. It yields the protein CASSLLGDLASYEQYF.

This clonotype showed up many times. CDR3 nucleotides: TGTGCCAGCAGTGAATGGGGACAGTCTAGGGAAAAACTGTTTTTT. Translation: CASSEWGQSREKLFF. The gene calls are TRBV2 and TRBJ1-4; 7 bases agree with TRBD1. The CDR3 is 15 residues long. Per the germline V gene, CDR1 is SNHLY and CDR2 is FYNNEI. The ends lost 2 bases at V and 8 bases at J; junction bases unmatched: 8.

This clonotype was detected many times. The chain is built from TRBV7-2 and TRBJ1-1, with a tentative D call TRBD1 (5 bases). Trimming removed 5 bases at V and 8 bases at J, with 15 bases between. The CDR3 sequence is 13 residues long. The germline V gene encodes CDR1 SGHTA and CDR2 FQGNSA. The CDR3 DNA sequence: TGTGCCAGCAGCCCTGACAGCCTACGAGAAGCTTTCTTT. It encodes CASSPDSLREAFF.

The chain uses TRBV10-3 and TRBJ1-5; 12 nucleotides align to TRBD1. The CDR3 length is 17 residues. Germline V CDR1 and CDR2: ENHRY, SYGVKD. The J segment lost 7 bases and the V segment lost 0 bases, leaving 7 bases of the junction unmatched. The CDR3 DNA reads TGTGCCATCAGTGAGTCGTGGGGACAGGGGGCCTTGCAGCCCCAGCATTTT. Its protein product is CAISESWGQGALQPQHF.

V is TRBV20-1 and J is TRBJ2-7; D is unresolved. The germline CDR1 and CDR2 sequences are DFQATT and SNEGSKA (reference sequence). The CDR3 extends over 16 amino acids. V gave up 3 bases and J gave up 0 bases, with 18 bases separating them. CDR3 protein: CSASIWTAVNSYEQYF. The CDR3 nucleotides are TGCAGTGCTAGTATCTGGACCGCGGTGAACTCCTACGAGCAGTACTTC.

In its sample, this clonotype was seen many times. This rearrangement joins TRBV12-3 or TRBV12-4 to TRBJ2-2; 14 positions match TRBD2. V lost 6 bases, J lost 8 bases, and 8 bases stayed unmatched. The CDR3 loop spans 16 amino acids. The CDR3 is CASSLGLAGGSGELFF. The CDR3 DNA reads as TGTGCCAGCAGCCTCGGACTAGCGGGAGGTTCTGGGGAGCTGTTTTTT.

In its sample, this clonotype was seen many times. The V and J genes are TRBV28 and TRBJ1-2; D might be TRBD1 (5 bases). CDR1 is MDHEN and CDR2 is SYDVKM in the germline V gene. CDR3 size: 16 residues. Trimming left V 3 bases short and J 4 bases short, with 18 bases between. The CDR3 spells CASSFYPGRGIYGYTF. The DNA for the CDR3 is TGTGCCAGCAGTTTCTACCCCGGGCGGGGGATCTATGGCTACACCTTC.

This clonotype was recorded many times. CDR3 in amino acids: CASSEESSGNTGELFF. Here the CDR3 DNA reads TGTGCCAGCAGTGAAGAATCTAGCGGCAACACCGGGGAGCTGTTTTTT. The V gene is TRBV2, the J gene TRBJ2-2, with 7 bases that match TRBD2. This CDR3 is 16 amino acids long. Germline CDR1 reads SNHLY; CDR2 reads FYNNEI. The ends lost 1 base at V and 2 bases at J; junction bases unmatched: 4.

This clonotype was seen a few times. The chain recombines TRBV19 with TRBJ2-1, with 7 bases lining up with TRBD2. The J segment lost 0 bases and the V segment lost 2 bases, leaving 7 bases of the junction unmatched. In germline, CDR1 is LNHDA, CDR2 SQIVND (reference sequence). The CDR3 totals 17 residues. The CDR3 reads CASSIITSAYSYNEQFF. The DNA of the CDR3 is TGTGCCAGTAGTATAATAACTAGCGCTTACTCCTACAATGAGCAGTTCTTC.

This clonotype was seen many times. V is TRBV11-2 and J is TRBJ2-5; TRBD1 agrees at 10 bases. V lost 4 bases, J lost 3 bases, and 2 bases stayed unmatched. From germline, CDR1 is SGHAT and CDR2 FQNNGV. The CDR3 runs 14 residues. CDR3 sequence: CASSSGQGKETQYF. DNA for the CDR3: TGTGCCAGCAGCTCGGGACAGGGGAAAGAGACCCAGTACTTC.

This clonotype was observed many times. J is TRBJ2-3 and V is TRBV20-1; 8 bases map to TRBD1. V was pared by 3 bases and J by 2 bases, with 10 bases of the junction left unmatched. Germline CDR1 reads DFQATT; CDR2 reads SNEGSKA (reference sequence). CDR3 length equals 16 residues. The CDR3 DNA reads TGCAGTGCTAGTACGCCGGACAGGGACATCACAGATACGCAGTATTTT. This sequence encodes CSASTPDRDITDTQYF.

This clonotype was counted at least ten times. V usage is TRBV12-3 or TRBV12-4 and J usage is TRBJ2-1, with TRBD2 matching over 8 bases. The CDR3 is 14 residues long. V shed 6 bases and J 6 bases; nucleotides not matched to a gene: 7. The CDR3 DNA is TGTGCCAGCAGCCCCGGGACTAGACGCAATGAGCAGTTCTTC. Its protein is CASSPGTRRNEQFF.

CDR3 DNA: TGTGCCAGCAGTTACCAGGGTCGACAGCCCCAGCATTTT. It specifies CASSYQGRQPQHF. V and J are TRBV6-5 and TRBJ1-5, with D tentatively TRBD1 (5 bases). CDR3 length: 13 residues. V lost 2 bases, J lost 7 bases, and 9 bases lay in between. Germline loops: CDR1 MNHEY, CDR2 SVGAGI.

This clonotype was seen repeatedly, ten times or more. This sequence joins TRBV28 and TRBJ1-6, with 7 bases identical to TRBD1. V dropped 2 bases and J dropped 7; count of bases not matched to a gene: 2. CDR1 is MDHEN and CDR2 is SYDVKM in the germline V gene. The CDR3 runs to 14 residues. The CDR3: CASSLGTVNSPLHF. CDR3 in DNA: TGTGCCAGCAGTTTAGGGACAGTGAATTCACCCCTCCACTTT.

This clonotype showed up many times. The chain uses TRBV19 and TRBJ1-5; maybe TRBD1 (5 bases). Germline CDR1 and CDR2: LNHDA and SQIVND (reference sequence). This CDR3 contains 12 residues. The V gene lost 10 bases and the J gene lost 4 bases, with 11 bases spanning the gap. CDR3: CATQGLNQPQHF. The CDR3 DNA follows: TGTGCCACCCAGGGTTTGAATCAGCCCCAGCATTTT.

There are a few counts of this clonotype. The rearrangement uses TRBV19 and TRBJ2-7, with D possibly TRBD2 on 5 matching bases. V shed 4 bases and J shed 3 bases, with 13 bases lying between them. This CDR3 is built from 14 residues. The V gene's germline CDR1 is LNHDA and CDR2 SQIVND (reference sequence). CDR3 DNA sequence: TGTGCCAGTAGTAAAGCGGAGCACTACTACGAGCAGTACTTC. It encodes CASSKAEHYYEQYF.

This clonotype was counted ten times or more. The chain joins TRBV28 to TRBJ1-1; D unresolved. This CDR3 is 14 amino acids long. The germline V and J ends were trimmed by 2 bases and 4 bases, with 11 bases remaining between them. The germline V gene encodes CDR1 MDHEN and CDR2 SYDVKM. In nucleotides, the CDR3 is TGTGCCAGCAGTTTAAGACCATCAGGCACTGAAGCTTTCTTT. Its translation is CASSLRPSGTEAFF.

This clonotype was recorded at least ten times. The V call is TRBV12-3 or TRBV12-4, the J call TRBJ1-1; D is unresolved. The V end was cut by 4 bases, the J end by 0 bases, with 9 bases between. The CDR3 totals 14 residues. DNA of the CDR3: TGTGCCAGCAGTTGGAAGGAGTTGAACACTGAAGCTTTCTTT. This encodes CASSWKELNTEAFF.

In this sample, this clonotype turned up a few times. V and J are TRBV6-2 or TRBV6-3 and TRBJ2-3; TRBD2 matches at 8 bases. This CDR3 is built from 16 residues. Trimming took 0 bases from V and 0 from J; bases not matched to a gene: 2. Germline V gene data show CDR1 as MNHEY and CDR2 as SVGEGT. The CDR3 region has the DNA TGTGCCAGCAGTTACTCTAGCGGGACTAGCACAGATACGCAGTATTTT. It is translated as CASSYSSGTSTDTQYF.

In this sample, this clonotype turned up a few times. The genes are TRBV29-1 and TRBJ1-2; D is undetermined. V gave up 0 bases and J gave up 8 bases, with 4 bases separating them. The CDR3 has 10 residues. Germline CDR1 reads SQVTM; CDR2 reads ANQGSEA. CDR3 sequence reads: CSVEEGGYTF. Written as DNA, the CDR3 is TGCAGCGTTGAAGAGGGAGGCTACACCTTC.

This clonotype has a count of ten or more. The rearrangement joins TRBV7-2 to TRBJ2-1, with 8 nucleotides matching TRBD2. This CDR3 has 15 amino acids. The V and J ends lost 4 bases and 2 bases, in that order; junction bases with no gene match: 4. From germline, CDR1 is SGHTA and CDR2 FQGNSA. The CDR3 loop is CASSSSTSAYNEQFF. CDR3 in DNA: TGTGCCAGCAGCTCCTCGACTAGCGCCTACAATGAGCAGTTCTTC.

This clonotype was counted at least ten times. V gene TRBV29-1 combines with J gene TRBJ1-1; TRBD1 matches at 8 bases. V was pared by 4 bases and J by 0 bases, with 4 bases of the junction left unmatched. Germline V gene lookup returns CDR1 SQVTM and CDR2 ANQGSEA. The CDR3 is 14 amino acids. The CDR3 region is CSVVRDRMNTEAFF. The DNA of the CDR3 is TGCAGCGTTGTTCGGGACAGGATGAACACTGAAGCTTTCTTT.

The sample holds a few counts of this clonotype. The chain carries TRBV11-1 and TRBJ1-1; unclear D gene. Germline CDR1 and CDR2: SGHAT and FQDESV (reference sequence). The CDR3 has 17 residues. Trimming removed 1 base from V and 8 bases from J, with 23 bases in between. CDR3 bases: TGTGCCAGCAGCTTAGGGGTAATGGCTACGAGCGGCACCGAAGCTTTCTTT. This encodes CASSLGVMATSGTEAFF.

This clonotype was picked up many times. The rearrangement uses TRBV6-2 or TRBV6-3 and TRBJ1-5; D remains ambiguous. Germline CDR1 MNHEY, CDR2 SVGEGT. There are 13 residues in the CDR3. V lost 7 bases, J lost 0 bases, and 7 bases lay in between. The CDR3 nucleotides are TGTGCCAGCACCCCAGATAGCAATCAGCCCCAGCATTTT. Residues: CASTPDSNQPQHF.

The chain's CDR3 is CASSLERQGSLYF. CDR3 sequence (DNA): TGTGCCAGCAGCCTAGAAAGACAGGGGTCCCTATATTTT. This chain joins TRBV7-9 and TRBJ1-3, with 8 bases that match TRBD1. CDR1 is SEHNR, CDR2 FQNEAQ, per germline (reference sequence). The CDR3 has 13 amino acids. V dropped 5 bases and J dropped 14; count of bases not matched to a gene: 11.

This chain joins TRBV20-1 and TRBJ1-5; no reliable D call. The CDR3 runs 15 residues. Per germline, CDR1 DFQATT and CDR2 SNEGSKA (reference sequence). V was cut by 1 base and J by 0 bases, with 10 bases left in between. The CDR3 sequence is CSARAAETSNQPQHF. CDR3 bases: TGCAGTGCTAGAGCGGCAGAGACTAGCAATCAGCCCCAGCATTTT.